The present entry profiles one T cell receptor (beta chain) with its context. This clone's antigen is unknown. This could be a read error, since a much larger clone is one nucleotide away. The TCR beta CDR3 regions were amplified from RNA transcripts. The first round of RT-PCR for the TCR CDR3 was performed with the HTBI primer set and the Qiagen OneStep RT-PCR kit. Libraries were constructed in a second round of multiplex PCR, after which size selection and purification were carried out. Libraries were sequenced paired-end with 100 bp reads on an Illumina HiSeq2000. The original pipeline was this. Raw data were processed with SOAPnuke, discarding reads with adapters, uncalled bases, mean Phred below 15, or no exact constant-primer or identifier match. High-quality paired reads were merged with COPE v1.2.5, and unique nucleotide sequences were defined as clonotypes. MiTCR v1.1 was used to align the clonotypes against IMGT TRBV, TRBD and TRBJ reference segments. The analysis was restricted to V-J combinations with a frequency above 0.0001, which together covered roughly 99% of the repertoires. A TCS score was defined as the ratio between F50 (clonal expansion) and ExV (chaos), using BLOSUM62-based TCRdist between CDR3 peptides within each V-J. Welch's t-statistics and random forest reduced 514 V-J features to 13, which were used in a naive Bayes classifier (R e1071). Thyroid-blood repertoire similarity was quantified with the Morisita-Horn index. TCRdb reanalyzed the raw reads on its own, using fastp at Q25 for trimming and MiXCR for clone calling, and kept in-frame beta chains. One record per CDR3 amino acid sequence lists the most common genes and DNA. Clone size and V and J calls follow TCRdb, not the original study. The table for this sample lists hundreds of thousands of distinct CDR3 sequences; roughly 14% of them were counted only once. Roughly 4.5% of the sample is held by the ten biggest clonotypes.

This sample is part of a study of T cells in Graves' hyperthyroidism and ophthalmopathy (dated by TCRdb to the late 2010s). Concerning the study at large: Peripheral blood was collected at initial diagnosis, before any treatment. To identify distinguishing TCR V-J signatures, a discovery cohort of 90 to 100 patients was used, comprising 43 with Graves' ophthalmopathy and some 57 with stable Graves' hyperthyroidism. Prospective prediction of ophthalmopathy was tested in an independent validation cohort of 18 to 20 hyperthyroidism patients and some 17 patients who later progressed to ophthalmopathy. The 95 to 100 discovery patients were randomly divided into training and test sets at a 7:3 ratio. In addition, the study compared T-cell repertoires in thyroid tissue and in blood from a handful of Graves' hyperthyroidism patients. After blood sampling, hyperthyroidism patients were treated with methimazole at a starting dose of 30 mg daily, and ophthalmopathy patients were treated with high-dose intravenous methylprednisolone. According to the paper, TCR Vbeta CDR3 sequencing was carried out on 135 peripheral blood samples, which came from approximately 41 ophthalmopathy, around 74 hyperthyroidism and roughly 17 progressor patients.

CDR1 MNHNS and CDR2 SASEGT are derived from the germline V gene. From cysteine to phenylalanine, the CDR3 is 11 amino acids long. Of all the DNA, just the CDR3 is kept, 33 bases in frame from base 1. Paper-wide results and their limitations: During validation, the model predicted progression to ophthalmopathy a median of about 6.5 months ahead of onset, with around 70% sensitivity and about 72% specificity. In cross-validation, a model built on a 13 V-J signature told ophthalmopathy apart from stable hyperthyroidism with under 90% sensitivity and about 81% specificity, and in testing the same model reached 80%/75%. No statistical method was used to set the sample size in advance, and investigators knew the group allocation. Most expanded thyroid clonotypes (frequency above 0.001) were also detected in blood, suggesting blood repertoires may reflect thyroid immune responses.

Ophthalmopathy patients had moderately to severely active disease, Clinical Activity Score of at least 3, NOSPECS grade of at least 4, and duration under 3 months. The study excluded patients with uncontrolled infections, other autoimmune diseases, pregnancy or lactation. Clinical symptoms, serum thyroxine and TRAb, thyroid ultrasound, and orbital computed tomography formed the basis for the diagnoses. Ficoll-Paque density gradient centrifugation was used to isolate PBMCs from approximately 10 ml of fresh peripheral blood. Total RNA was extracted using Trizol reagent, and RNA quality was assessed on an Agilent 2100 Bioanalyzer.

The clonotype was recovered from a woman aged 40 to 50 with Graves' ophthalmopathy. Sequences were obtained from blood. The chain is assembled from TRBV6-1 and TRBJ1-2; a weak D assignment points to TRBD1 (5 bases agree). The CDR3 region: CASTTLRGKKF. The nucleotides read TGTGCCAGCACCACCTTGAGGGGAAAGAAATTC.